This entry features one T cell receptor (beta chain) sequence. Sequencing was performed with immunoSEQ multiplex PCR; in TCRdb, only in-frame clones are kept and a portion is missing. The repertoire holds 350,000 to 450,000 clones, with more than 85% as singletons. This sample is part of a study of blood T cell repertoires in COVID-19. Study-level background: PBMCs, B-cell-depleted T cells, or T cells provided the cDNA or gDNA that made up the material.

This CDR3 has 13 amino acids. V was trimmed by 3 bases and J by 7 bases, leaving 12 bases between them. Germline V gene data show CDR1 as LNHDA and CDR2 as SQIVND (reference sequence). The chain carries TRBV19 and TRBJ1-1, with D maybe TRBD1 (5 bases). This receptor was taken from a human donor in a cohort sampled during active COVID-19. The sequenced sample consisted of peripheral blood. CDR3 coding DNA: TGTGCCAGTAGTATGGGGCCTGGACGTGAAGCTTTCTTT. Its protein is CASSMGPGREAFF.